The 30 T cell receptor beta chains presented below share a single source sample, sequenced in a study of response to subunit inactivated influenza vaccine. TCRdb re-derived calls from the RT-PCR reads in MiXCR, one entry per CDR3 protein. This sample yields under 200,000 distinct CDR3 sequences, of which about 11% are seen a single time; around an eighth belongs to the top ten. Sequencing used non-naive T cells sorted from PBMCs, obtained roughly 6 weeks after vaccination. The receptor source for this set is a man aged 45 to 65 who received an inactivated influenza vaccine.

This clonotype was recorded many times. The V gene is TRBV11-2, the J gene TRBJ2-2; TRBD2 matches 8 bases. CDR3 length equals 15 residues. The V gene's germline CDR1 is SGHAT and CDR2 FQNNGV. J was trimmed by 3 bases and V by 1 base; bases with no gene match: 1. The CDR3 DNA follows: TGTGCCAGCAGCTTAGGGACTAGCTACACCGGGGAGCTGTTTTTT. Protein product: CASSLGTSYTGELFF.

V and J are TRBV11-2 and TRBJ2-7; D is uncertain. The CDR3 is 11 amino acids. The V end lost 1 base, the J end lost 9 bases, and 7 bases lay between the germline ends. Germline CDR1 and CDR2: SGHAT and FQNNGV. The CDR3, as DNA: TGTGCCAGCAGCTTAGGGAATGTGCAGTACTTC. The encoded protein is CASSLGNVQYF.

The table lists this clonotype with many counts. The chain employs TRBV7-2 and TRBJ2-4; possible D gene TRBD2, 7 bases. V was pared by 5 bases and J by 7 bases, with 18 bases between. The CDR3 loop spans 15 amino acids. Germline CDR1 and CDR2: SGHTA and FQGNSA. CDR3 nucleotide sequence: TGTGCCAGCAGCCTAGGAGGGGGGGCCGATAACATTCAGTACTTC. Protein: CASSLGGGADNIQYF. The variable domain in full, with the rest retrieved from reference TRBV7-2 and TRBJ2-4, is GAGVSQSPSNKVTEKGKDVELRCDPISGHTALYWYRQSLGQGLEFLIYFQGNSAPDKSGLPSDRFSAERTGGSVSTLTIQRTQQEDSAVYLCASSLGGGADNIQYFGAGTRLSVL.

In its sample, this clonotype was seen a few times. This chain uses TRBV28 with TRBJ1-1; a possible D gene is TRBD1 (5 bases). Trimming took off 5 bases at V and 0 bases at J, with 13 bases between the two ends. The CDR3 length is 15 residues. CDR1 is MDHEN and CDR2 is SYDVKM in the germline V gene. The CDR3, as DNA: TGTGCCAGCAGTCCTCGACAGATTGTGAACACTGAAGCTTTCTTT. Its protein product is CASSPRQIVNTEAFF.

Worth noting for this clonotype: Given a much more abundant clone one base away, this may be a read error. V usage is TRBV7-2 and J usage is TRBJ2-3; TRBD1 aligns across 11 bases. CDR1 and CDR2 (germline): SGHTA, FQGNSA. The CDR3 loop spans 18 amino acids. The DNA for the CDR3 is TGTGCCATCAGCTTAGTGCCGGTAGGACAGGGGGCGAAAGATACGCAGTATTTT. Translation gives CAISLVPVGQGAKDTQYF.

The chain employs TRBV28 and TRBJ1-1; D perhaps matches TRBD1 (5 bases). This CDR3 contains 15 residues. Trimming pared 7 bases from V and 0 bases from J, leaving 15 bases between. The germline V gene encodes CDR1 MDHEN and CDR2 SYDVKM. CDR3 sequence: CASNPGLTMNTEAFF. The CDR3 bases are TGTGCCAGCAACCCGGGACTCACGATGAACACTGAAGCTTTCTTT.

This clonotype was detected many times. The V call is TRBV5-1, the J call TRBJ1-4; D not resolved. The V gene's germline CDR1 is SGHRS and CDR2 YFSETQ. The CDR3 contains 16 residues. Trimming stripped 0 bases from V and 4 bases from J, with 13 bases between. The DNA of the CDR3 is TGCGCCAGCAGCTTGGCCGGGCCCGAGAATAATGAAAAACTGTTTTTT. Its translation: CASSLAGPENNEKLFF.

This clonotype was picked up many times. The chain combines TRBV20-1 with TRBJ1-1; a weak D match, TRBD1 (6 bases). Per germline, CDR1 DFQATT and CDR2 SNEGSKA (reference sequence). This CDR3 has 15 amino acids. Between the trimmed V and J ends, which lost 2 bases and 0 bases, there was a span of 13 bases. This CDR3 is CSARNQQGLNTEAFF. The CDR3 bases are TGCAGTGCTAGAAACCAACAGGGCCTGAACACTGAAGCTTTCTTT.

The table lists this clonotype with many counts. This sequence joins TRBV4-2 and TRBJ1-5; no clear D. V lost 0 bases, J lost 9 bases, and 12 bases lay in between. The CDR3 is 14 amino acids. Germline V gene sequence: CDR1 LGHNA, CDR2 YNFKEQ. The CDR3 nucleotides read TGTGCCAGCAGCCAAGAAGGCCCGGGGTCGCCCCAGCATTTT. Its protein is CASSQEGPGSPQHF.

The table lists this clonotype with many counts. In DNA, the CDR3 is TGCAGCACCGGACAGGGGCACAATGAGCAGTTCTTC. This gives the protein CSTGQGHNEQFF. The chain combines TRBV29-1 with TRBJ2-1, with 9 bases fitting TRBD1. CDR3 length: 12 amino acids. The germline CDR1 and CDR2 sequences are SQVTM and ANQGSEA. Trimming removed 8 bases from V and 5 bases from J; junction bases left unmatched: 4.

This clonotype was observed a few times. The gene calls are TRBV18 and TRBJ2-7; a weak D match, TRBD1 (5 bases). Trimming removed 4 bases from V and 4 bases from J, with 14 bases in between. Germline V lookup: CDR1 KGHSH, CDR2 LQKENI. This CDR3 is 14 amino acids long. This chain's CDR3 is CASSLNQGEYEQYF. CDR3 DNA: TGTGCCAGCTCACTAAACCAGGGTGAATACGAGCAGTACTTC.

In its sample, this clonotype was seen a few times. V is TRBV12-3 or TRBV12-4 and J is TRBJ2-2, with 10 bases fitting TRBD1. Trimming cost V 7 bases and J 6 bases; bases outside gene matches: 5. The CDR3 has 14 residues. The CDR3 protein is CASNRQGAAGELFF. The CDR3 DNA reads as TGTGCCAGCAATCGACAGGGGGCGGCCGGGGAGCTGTTTTTT.

This chain connects TRBV4-2 to TRBJ1-4, with D uncertain. Between the trimmed V and J ends, which lost 1 base and 8 bases, there was a span of 11 bases. The CDR3 runs 14 residues. Germline V gene lookup returns CDR1 LGHNA and CDR2 YNFKEQ. CDR3 in DNA: TGTGCCAGCAGCCAAGCGTCCAAGGAAGAAAAACTGTTTTTT. Translation: CASSQASKEEKLFF.

The chain links TRBV28 to TRBJ2-3; 9 bases map to TRBD1. Germline V gene lookup returns CDR1 MDHEN and CDR2 SYDVKM. The length of the CDR3 is 19 residues. Trimming removed 7 bases from V and 3 bases from J; junction bases left unmatched: 20. The CDR3 is CASKATIKQGAYGTDTQYF. The DNA for the CDR3 is TGTGCCAGCAAAGCTACAATTAAACAGGGGGCTTATGGTACAGATACGCAGTATTTT.

In the case of this clonotype: A much larger clone differs from this one at a single base, so this may be a read error. CDR3 in DNA: TGCAGCGTTCTTACCGCGACAGGTTCCGACTCCTACGAGCAGTACTTC. Translating it yields CSVLTATGSDSYEQYF. The chain recombines TRBV29-1 with TRBJ2-7, with a possible D match to TRBD1 (6 bases). The CDR3 loop spans 16 amino acids. V was trimmed by 5 bases and J by 0 bases, leaving 20 bases between them. Per germline, CDR1 SQVTM and CDR2 ANQGSEA.

This clonotype was seen a few times. The chain has TRBV19 and TRBJ1-1; D may be TRBD1 (5 bases). CDR3 length: 13 amino acids. V was trimmed by 6 bases and J by 1 base, leaving 9 bases between them. Germline CDR1 is LNHDA and CDR2 is SQIVND (reference sequence). CDR3 sequence reads: CASSGTANTEAFF. The CDR3 DNA is TGTGCCAGTAGCGGGACGGCGAACACTGAAGCTTTCTTT.

This clonotype was seen many times. J is TRBJ1-5 and V is TRBV5-1; D gene unclear. CDR1 and CDR2 (germline): SGHRS, YFSETQ. The CDR3 extends over 13 amino acids. Trimming took off 0 bases at V and 4 bases at J, with 5 bases between the two ends. The CDR3 DNA is TGCGCCAGCAGCTTGGATACGAATCAGCCCCAGCATTTT. Its translation: CASSLDTNQPQHF.

This clonotype was recorded at least ten times. The J gene is TRBJ1-5, the V gene TRBV4-3, with 7 bases lining up with TRBD1. Germline V lookup: CDR1 LGHNA, CDR2 YSLEER. CDR3 size: 16 residues. J lost 4 bases, V lost 3 bases, and 9 bases had no gene match. CDR3 sequence reads: CASSQEAQGKNQPQHF. The CDR3 nucleotides are TGCGCCAGCAGCCAGGAAGCACAGGGGAAGAATCAGCCCCAGCATTTT.

This clonotype came up many times. The chain uses TRBV19 and TRBJ2-3; TRBD2 agrees at 8 bases. J was trimmed by 4 bases and V by 6 bases; bases with no gene match: 12. The CDR3 extends over 16 amino acids. CDR1 and CDR2 (germline): LNHDA, SQIVND (reference sequence). CDR3 in amino acids: CASRAIGLAGPDTQYF. The CDR3 bases are TGTGCCAGTAGGGCTATCGGGCTAGCGGGTCCAGATACGCAGTATTTT. Complete variable domain (other parts from reference TRBV19 and TRBJ2-3): DGGITQSPKYLFRKEGQNVTLSCEQNLNHDAMYWYRQDPGQGLRLIYYSQIVNDFQKGDIAEGYSVSREKKESFPLTVTSAQKNPTAFYLCASRAIGLAGPDTQYFGPGTRLTVL.

Many counts were recorded for this clonotype. This rearrangement joins TRBV5-1 to TRBJ2-5; 9 positions match TRBD2. This CDR3 region has 14 residues. CDR1 is SGHRS, CDR2 YFSETQ, per germline. J was trimmed by 10 bases and V by 0 bases; bases with no gene match: 7. The CDR3 coding sequence is TGCGCCAGCAGCTTGGATGGTAGCGGGAGATACCAGTACTTC. It specifies CASSLDGSGRYQYF.

The chain carries TRBV5-1 and TRBJ1-4; a weak D match, TRBD1 (5 bases). Trimming pared 4 bases from V and 3 bases from J, leaving 16 bases between. The CDR3 contains 16 residues. The germline V gene has CDR1 SGHRS and CDR2 YFSETQ. The CDR3 bases are TGCGCCAGCAGCGGCCGGGGGGTTGAGCCTAATGAAAAACTGTTTTTT. Its protein product is CASSGRGVEPNEKLFF.

There are many counts of this clonotype. The chain recombines TRBV7-9 with TRBJ1-2, with 8 nucleotides matching TRBD1. CDR1 is SEHNR and CDR2 is FQNEAQ in the germline V gene (reference sequence). This CDR3 is built from 17 residues. With V trimmed by 1 base and J by 4 bases, 11 bases remained unmatched. This CDR3 reads CASSLDLAGGIFYGYTF. For the CDR3, the DNA is TGTGCCAGCAGCTTAGATCTGGCAGGGGGCATCTTCTATGGCTACACCTTC.

The chain links TRBV12-3 or TRBV12-4 to TRBJ2-7; D uncertain. The CDR3 spans 15 residues. V lost 5 bases, J lost 1 base, and 15 bases lay in between. CDR3 DNA: TGTGCCAGCAGTGTCAACTCAAGGCTTTCCTACGAGCAGTACTTC. Its protein is CASSVNSRLSYEQYF.

This clonotype appeared a few times. This chain links TRBV6-1 with TRBJ1-3; D perhaps matches TRBD1 (5 bases). The CDR3 is 15 amino acids. Trimming took 2 bases from V and 0 from J, leaving 8 bases between them. CDR1 is MNHNS, CDR2 SASEGT, per germline. CDR3 coding DNA: TGTGCCAGCAGTGAAAGACAGAGCTCTGGAAACACCATATATTTT. This encodes CASSERQSSGNTIYF.

The chain combines TRBV4-2 with TRBJ2-2; 8 bases match TRBD2. V was clipped by 0 bases and J by 5 bases; unmatched bases: 8. The CDR3 totals 17 residues. Germline values: CDR1 LGHNA, CDR2 YNFKEQ. The CDR3 nucleotides are TGTGCCAGCAGCCAAGAAGGACTAGCAGCGTTTACCGGGGAGCTGTTTTTT. As protein: CASSQEGLAAFTGELFF.

This clonotype was seen ten or more times. The chain uses TRBV12-3 or TRBV12-4 and TRBJ1-4, with TRBD1 matching 9 bases. CDR3 length equals 14 residues. With V trimmed by 6 bases and J by 7 bases, 6 bases remained unmatched. Here the CDR3 DNA reads TGTGCCAGCAGACAGGGACAGGGCTTTGAAAAACTGTTTTTT. Protein product: CASRQGQGFEKLFF.

The chain links TRBV5-1 to TRBJ2-1; D is perhaps TRBD2 (5 bases). This CDR3 comprises 17 residues. Germline V CDR1 and CDR2: SGHRS, YFSETQ. Trimming removed 6 bases at V and 2 bases at J, with 21 bases between. Here the CDR3 DNA reads TGCGCCAGCACCCCCCTAACCGGAGGAGGAGCCTACAATGAGCAGTTCTTC. Residues: CASTPLTGGGAYNEQFF.

There are a few counts of this clonotype. The chain links TRBV29-1 to TRBJ1-2; 7 nucleotides agree with TRBD1. The CDR3 contains 14 residues. CDR1 SQVTM and CDR2 ANQGSEA come from the germline V gene. J lost 4 bases, V lost 1 base, and 6 bases had no gene match. CDR3 protein: CSVEGRGRTYGYTF. DNA of the CDR3: TGCAGCGTTGAAGGGAGGGGGCGCACCTATGGCTACACCTTC.

The V and J genes are TRBV4-1 and TRBJ2-1, with no clear D. V lost 0 bases and J lost 10, with 4 bases in between. CDR1 is MGHRA and CDR2 is YSYEKL in the germline V gene. The CDR3 loop spans 11 amino acids. In DNA form, the CDR3 reads TGCGCCAGCAGCCAAGAATACGAGCAGTTCTTC. As protein: CASSQEYEQFF.

Only a few counts were recorded for this clonotype. The rearrangement links TRBV6-1 to TRBJ2-3; TRBD1 agrees at 11 bases. Per germline, CDR1 MNHNS and CDR2 SASEGT. Germline trimming cut 6 bases from V and 3 bases from J; bases unmatched to any gene: 11. The CDR3 totals 17 residues. The DNA of the CDR3 is TGTGCCAGCAGCCTCGGACAGGGGGCTTTATTGACAGATACGCAGTATTTT. Its translation: CASSLGQGALLTDTQYF.